The 29 T cell receptor beta chains listed next were all sequenced from one sample in a study of blood T cell repertoires in COVID-19. The table came from immunoSEQ multiplex PCR; TCRdb's copy has only in-frame clones and leaves some out. The table lists about 70,000 clones, 80% of them singletons. Sequenced sample: peripheral blood. The receptors stem from a man in his 70s who had recovered from COVID-19.

V is TRBV30 and J is TRBJ2-1, with 11 bases fitting TRBD2. The CDR3 is 13 amino acids. V shed 5 bases and J 5 bases; nucleotides not matched to a gene: 2. The germline CDR1 and CDR2 sequences are GTSNPN and SVGIG (reference sequence). The CDR3 sequence is CAWELAGDNEQFF. CDR3 DNA: TGTGCCTGGGAACTAGCGGGGGACAATGAGCAGTTCTTC.

This rearrangement joins TRBV19 to TRBJ2-2, with TRBD1 matching over 12 bases. There are 15 residues in the CDR3. Germline loops: CDR1 LNHDA, CDR2 SQIVND (reference sequence). The V and J ends lost 4 bases and 6 bases, in that order; junction bases with no gene match: 3. CDR3 loop: CASSRGQGASGELFF. For the CDR3, the DNA is TGTGCCAGTAGTAGGGGACAGGGGGCGTCCGGGGAGCTGTTTTTT.

This chain connects TRBV7-8 to TRBJ2-1; 7 bases agree with TRBD2. CDR1 and CDR2 from the germline V gene are SGHVS and FQNEAQ. This CDR3 region has 18 residues. J was trimmed by 4 bases and V by 5 bases; bases with no gene match: 17. The CDR3 loop reads CASSPLISLAGAYNEQFF. DNA of the CDR3: TGTGCCAGCAGCCCGCTAATCTCTCTGGCGGGAGCGTACAATGAGCAGTTCTTC. The whole variable domain, filled in from reference TRBV7-8 and TRBJ2-1, reads GAGVSQSPRYKVAKRGQDVALRCDPISGHVSLFWYQQALGQGPEFLTYFQNEAQLDKSGLPSDRFFAERPEGSVSTLKIQRTQQEDSAVYLCASSPLISLAGAYNEQFFGPGTRLTVL.

This clone has ten or more counts. The V gene is TRBV5-1, the J gene TRBJ2-7; weak D call: TRBD2 (6 bases). Germline V CDR1 and CDR2: SGHRS, YFSETQ. The CDR3 covers 17 residues. V was pared by 0 bases and J by 2 bases, with 18 bases between. CDR3 nucleotide sequence: TGCGCCAGCAGCTTGGCGCCAGCCGGGGGAAGAACCTACGAGCAGTACTTC. Translation: CASSLAPAGGRTYEQYF.

The DNA for the CDR3 is TGTGCCAGCAGTTTATCTGGGCAGACCTACGAGCAGTACTTC. This encodes CASSLSGQTYEQYF. The chain joins TRBV27 to TRBJ2-7; D is unclear. The CDR3 runs 14 residues. The germline V gene has CDR1 MNHEY and CDR2 SMNVEV (reference sequence). V lost 0 bases and J lost 2, with 8 bases in between.

The V and J genes are TRBV9 and TRBJ2-3, with 10 positions matching TRBD1. The germline CDR1 and CDR2 sequences are SGDLS and YYNGEE. V shed 4 bases and J 3 bases; nucleotides not matched to a gene: 8. The length of the CDR3 is 16 residues. The CDR3 DNA reads TGTGCCAGCAGCTCCAGGACAGGGGGGGGAACAGATACGCAGTATTTT. Residues: CASSSRTGGGTDTQYF.

The gene calls are TRBV29-1 and TRBJ2-1, with 16 bases identical to TRBD2. After removal of 6 bases from V and 4 bases from J, the junction contained 9 bases not matched to a gene. The CDR3 runs to 17 residues. Germline CDR1 and CDR2: SQVTM and ANQGSEA. CDR3 amino acids: CSVTGTSGRARYNEQFF. The CDR3 region has the DNA TGCAGCGTGACCGGGACTAGCGGGAGGGCCCGGTACAATGAGCAGTTCTTC.

This chain uses TRBV19 with TRBJ1-6; 9 positions agree with TRBD1. The V gene's germline CDR1 is LNHDA and CDR2 SQIVND (reference sequence). The CDR3 has 15 residues. With V trimmed by 5 bases and J by 9 bases, 8 bases remained unmatched. CDR3 bases: TGTGCCAGTAGTCTGGGGACAGGGAAGGGTTCACCCCTCCACTTT. Amino acid sequence: CASSLGTGKGSPLHF.

This clone appeared a single time. V usage is TRBV5-1 and J usage is TRBJ2-3, with TRBD2 identical over 12 bases. Germline V CDR1 and CDR2: SGHRS, YFSETQ. J was trimmed by 3 bases and V by 1 base; bases with no gene match: 9. CDR3 length: 18 amino acids. CDR3 amino acids: CASSLRLAGGPVTDTQYF. CDR3 bases: TGCGCCAGCAGCTTGAGGCTAGCGGGAGGGCCTGTGACAGATACGCAGTATTTT.

This chain joins TRBV30 and TRBJ2-5; 7 nucleotides line up with TRBD1. V lost 2 bases, J lost 7 bases, and 4 bases stayed unmatched. CDR3 size: 12 residues. Germline V CDR1 and CDR2: GTSNPN, SVGIG (reference sequence). The CDR3 here is CAWSIGGATQYF. In nucleotides, the CDR3 is TGTGCCTGGAGTATAGGGGGCGCGACCCAGTACTTC.

The CDR3 coding sequence is TGCGCCAGCAGCCAAGAGTCTTCGGGAAGCATCTATGGCTACACCTTC. The encoded protein is CASSQESSGSIYGYTF. V and J are TRBV4-3 and TRBJ1-2, with D hard to call. The CDR3 runs 16 residues. Germline V CDR1 and CDR2: LGHNA, YSLEER. V gave up 0 bases and J gave up 4 bases, with 15 bases separating them.

The rearrangement links TRBV19 to TRBJ2-5, with a possible D match to TRBD2 (6 bases). Germline assignment: CDR1 LNHDA and CDR2 SQIVND (reference sequence). V was pared by 4 bases and J by 5 bases, with 11 bases between. The CDR3 consists of 13 residues. CDR3 residues: CASSTPGGETQYF. For the CDR3, the DNA is TGTGCCAGTAGTACGCCTGGGGGGGAGACCCAGTACTTC.

The chain links TRBV19 to TRBJ2-3; TRBD2 matches 14 bases. Per germline, CDR1 LNHDA and CDR2 SQIVND (reference sequence). There are 17 residues in the CDR3. The J segment lost 6 bases and the V segment lost 7 bases, leaving 12 bases of the junction unmatched. CDR3 coding DNA: TGTGCCAGTACCGCTACTGGACTAGCGGGGGGCCGGGATACGCAGTATTTT. The encoded protein is CASTATGLAGGRDTQYF.

The CDR3 spells CASSLAGTPETQYF. CDR3 bases: TGTGCCAGCAGCTTGGCCGGGACACCAGAGACCCAGTACTTC. The chain combines TRBV5-6 with TRBJ2-5; possibly TRBD1 for D (6 bases). V was pared by 0 bases and J by 4 bases, with 10 bases between. Germline V gives CDR1 SGHDT, CDR2 YYEEEE. The CDR3 loop spans 14 amino acids.

This clone was picked up a small number of times. The chain links TRBV6-1 to TRBJ1-2, with 8 bases matching TRBD1. Germline V gives CDR1 MNHNS, CDR2 SASEGT. The CDR3 has 16 residues. Losses at the gene ends were 0 bases for V and 3 bases for J; bases not matched to a gene: 6. The CDR3 coding sequence is TGTGCCAGCAGTGAAGCGATCAGGGGGCGCGACTATGGCTACACCTTC. Protein product: CASSEAIRGRDYGYTF.

The J gene is TRBJ1-1, the V gene TRBV6-5; D is perhaps TRBD1 (6 bases). Between the trimmed V and J ends, which lost 6 bases and 7 bases, there was a span of 18 bases. The CDR3 is 14 residues long. Germline V gene sequence: CDR1 MNHEY, CDR2 SVGAGI. The CDR3 sequence: CASSLKLQGGEAFF. The CDR3 DNA reads as TGTGCCAGCAGCCTTAAGTTACAGGGCGGTGAAGCTTTCTTT.

This chain uses TRBV6-2 or TRBV6-3 with TRBJ1-4, with D unresolved. The CDR3 is 17 amino acids. CDR1 MNHEY and CDR2 SVGEGT come from the germline V gene. The ends were cut back, 6 bases at V and 2 bases at J, with 19 bases in the middle. The CDR3 DNA is TGTGCCAGCAGCCGTCCAGAGGGATACTCTACTAATGAAAAACTGTTTTTT. Its translation is CASSRPEGYSTNEKLFF.

This chain connects TRBV19 to TRBJ1-2, with a tentative D call TRBD1 (6 bases). The CDR3 length is 14 residues. Germline V gene sequence: CDR1 LNHDA, CDR2 SQIVND (reference sequence). The germline V and J ends were trimmed by 9 bases and 0 bases, with 14 bases remaining between them. DNA of the CDR3: TGTGCCAGCGGGTACAGGGCGGCTAACTATGGCTACACCTTC. Translated, it gives CASGYRAANYGYTF.

The chain employs TRBV7-9 and TRBJ2-1, with 10 bases matching TRBD1. V lost 3 bases to trimming and J lost 6 bases; unmatched junction nucleotides: 5. Germline loops: CDR1 SEHNR, CDR2 FQNEAQ (reference sequence). The CDR3 is 15 residues long. CDR3 amino acids: CASSFRDRGFNEQFF. The CDR3, as DNA: TGTGCCAGCAGCTTTCGGGACAGGGGCTTCAATGAGCAGTTCTTC.

The rearrangement uses TRBV5-1 and TRBJ2-2, with D possibly being TRBD2 (5 bases). Germline V lookup: CDR1 SGHRS, CDR2 YFSETQ. This CDR3 is 13 amino acids long. With 4 bases removed from V and 3 bases from J, the gap between germline ends came to 7 bases. This CDR3 is CASSRGDTGELFF. Written as DNA, the CDR3 is TGCGCCAGCAGCCGGGGAGACACCGGGGAGCTGTTTTTT.

The chain combines TRBV24-1 with TRBJ2-5, with 8 bases matching TRBD2. CDR1 is KGHDR, CDR2 SFDVKD, per germline. Losses at the gene ends were 3 bases for V and 5 bases for J; bases not matched to a gene: 10. CDR3 size: 16 residues. The CDR3 loop is CATSDTTGGHFETQYF. In nucleotides, the CDR3 is TGTGCCACCAGTGATACTACGGGGGGGCATTTCGAGACCCAGTACTTC.

The rearrangement joins TRBV10-2 to TRBJ2-1, with D maybe TRBD2 (5 bases). The germline V gene encodes CDR1 WSHSY and CDR2 SAAADI. The CDR3 spans 12 residues. Trimming took 8 bases from V and 0 from J, leaving 5 bases between them. CDR3: CASGGSYNEQFF. Here the CDR3 DNA reads TGCGCCAGCGGAGGCTCCTACAATGAGCAGTTCTTC.

The chain combines TRBV19 with TRBJ2-5; TRBD1 might be the D (7 bases). The CDR3 loop spans 14 amino acids. Per the germline V gene, CDR1 is LNHDA and CDR2 is SQIVND (reference sequence). Trimming cost V 4 bases and J 4 bases, with 13 bases left between them. The chain's CDR3 is CASSSQQGGETQYF. CDR3 in DNA: TGTGCCAGTAGTAGTCAGCAGGGGGGAGAGACCCAGTACTTC.

The chain uses TRBV5-1 and TRBJ2-3; 12 nucleotides agree with TRBD2. Losses at the gene ends were 4 bases for V and 4 bases for J; bases not matched to a gene: 7. This CDR3 is 16 amino acids long. Germline V gives CDR1 SGHRS, CDR2 YFSETQ. The CDR3 is CASSGGLAGPPDTQYF. The DNA for the CDR3 is TGCGCCAGCAGCGGAGGACTAGCGGGGCCCCCAGATACGCAGTATTTT. Based on the CDR3 plus reference TRBV5-1 and TRBJ2-3, the full variable domain is KAGVTQTPRYLIKTRGQQVTLSCSPISGHRSVSWYQQTPGQGLQFLFEYFSETQRNKGNFPGRFSGRQFSNSRSEMNVSTLELGDSALYLCASSGGLAGPPDTQYFGPGTRLTVL.

This clone came up once. The V call is TRBV2, the J call TRBJ2-3, with 11 bases identical to TRBD2. The CDR3 runs to 16 residues. Germline CDR1 and CDR2: SNHLY and FYNNEI. The trim removed 2 bases at V and 5 bases at J, leaving 6 bases unmatched. This chain's CDR3 is CASSEISGGARDTQYF. Here the CDR3 DNA reads TGTGCCAGCAGTGAAATTAGCGGGGGGGCAAGAGATACGCAGTATTTT.

The chain links TRBV5-6 to TRBJ1-2; 7 bases map to TRBD1. J was trimmed by 7 bases and V by 1 base; bases with no gene match: 10. Germline V gives CDR1 SGHDT, CDR2 YYEEEE. This CDR3 contains 15 residues. CDR3 sequence: CASSLSPDRASGYTF. The CDR3 DNA follows: TGTGCCAGCAGCTTGAGCCCAGACAGGGCTTCTGGCTACACCTTC. The variable domain in full, with the rest retrieved from reference TRBV5-6 and TRBJ1-2, is DAGVTQSPTHLIKTRGQQVTLRCSPKSGHDTVSWYQQALGQGPQFIFQYYEEEERQRGNFPDRFSGHQFPNYSSELNVNALLLGDSALYLCASSLSPDRASGYTFGSGTRLTVV.

V is TRBV7-7 and J is TRBJ2-2, with no clear D. CDR3 length: 15 amino acids. V dropped 5 bases and J dropped 4 bases, with 14 bases sitting between them. Germline values: CDR1 SSHAT, CDR2 FNYEAQ (reference sequence). CDR3 sequence: CASSQTVIGTGELFF. The CDR3, as DNA: TGTGCCAGCAGCCAAACTGTTATTGGCACCGGGGAGCTGTTTTTT.

The chain is built from TRBV2 and TRBJ1-2; 7 positions match TRBD1. Trimming at V came to 7 bases and at J to 3 bases, leaving 8 bases not matched to a gene. This CDR3 comprises 14 residues. Germline V gene data show CDR1 as SNHLY and CDR2 as FYNNEI. In nucleotides, the CDR3 is TGTGCCAGCACCACATCCAGGGGGGACTATGGCTACACCTTC. This codes for CASTTSRGDYGYTF.

The chain employs TRBV10-3 and TRBJ2-3; 7 bases map to TRBD2. CDR3 size: 17 residues. V shed 6 bases, J shed 3 bases, and the junction held 15 bases outside the gene matches. CDR1 and CDR2 (germline): ENHRY, SYGVKD. The CDR3 sequence: CAISSGPGGGRTDTQYF. The CDR3 nucleotides are TGTGCCATCAGCTCCGGCCCGGGCGGGGGTAGGACAGATACGCAGTATTTT.